This TCR beta chain was identified during a study of cytomegalovirus exposure and HLA in healthy donors. The study's findings and limits: Cytomegalovirus status, reportedly, was diagnosed with high specificity and sensitivity by the classifier. Most of the CMV-associated TCR beta chains (in a later analysis) appeared to be HLA-restricted. CMV antigen specificity of a few CMV-associated chains was confirmed in vitro.

This clone came up a few times. Its antigen is currently unknown. The PCR was carried out with 60 Vbeta primers and 13 Jbeta primers. Measured with immunoSEQ multiplex PCR; TCRdb has only the in-frame clones, and not every one. The profile shows around 99,000 clones, 69% of them singletons. Per germline, CDR1 SGHNT and CDR2 YYREEE (reference sequence). The CDR3 runs 15 residues. Trimming removed 2 bases at V and 3 bases at J, with 14 bases between. The receptor comes from a woman in her sixties or seventies in good health and CMV-seropositive. The V gene is TRBV5-4, the J gene TRBJ1-1, with D perhaps matching TRBD1 (5 bases). The source material was PBMCs. This CDR3 is CASSFQMTADTEAFF. The CDR3 DNA reads as TGTGCCAGCAGCTTTCAGATGACAGCAGACACTGAAGCTTTCTTT.